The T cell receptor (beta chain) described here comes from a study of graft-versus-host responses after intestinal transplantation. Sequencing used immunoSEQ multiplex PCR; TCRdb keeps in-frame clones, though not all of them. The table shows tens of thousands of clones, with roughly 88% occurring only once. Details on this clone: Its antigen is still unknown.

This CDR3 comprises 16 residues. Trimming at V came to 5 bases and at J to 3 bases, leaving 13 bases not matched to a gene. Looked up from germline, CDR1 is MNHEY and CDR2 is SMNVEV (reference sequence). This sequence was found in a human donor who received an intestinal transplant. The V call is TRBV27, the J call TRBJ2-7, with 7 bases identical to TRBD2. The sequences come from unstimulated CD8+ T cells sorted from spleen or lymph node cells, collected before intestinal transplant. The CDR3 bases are TGTGCCAGCAGTCTGGGTCCACCCCTAGCGGACTACGAGCAGTACTTC. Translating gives CASSLGPPLADYEQYF.